This entry features one T cell receptor (beta chain) sequence. Its antigen is unknown. This entry comes from a study of CXCR3-negative and CXCR3-positive naive CD8 T cells. TRB cDNA was prepared as libraries by UMI-labeled 5' RACE. TCRdb re-called the 5' RACE reads and catalogs CDR3 proteins one per entry, DNA excluded. The sample includes more than 35,000 distinct CDR3 sequences. Study results and caveats: The level of CXCR3 expression partially decreased after cryopreservation; the majority of assays used fresh PBMCs. Similar levels of surface CD5 were seen between naive subsets; TCR strength was inferred from TRB CDR3 properties. Memory cells differed in TRBV-TRBJ usage, but naive CXCR3-negative and CXCR3-positive cells had similar usage.

This CDR3 spans 15 amino acids. CDR1 and CDR2 from the germline V gene are SGHDN and FVKESK. The clonotype was recovered from a human donor in good health. Some clones in this sample may be carry-over from other donors' samples. The sequencing sample was made of memory CD8+ T cells from blood. This sequence joins TRBV14 and TRBJ2-1; TCRdb picks TRBD2, but there is no DNA to check that call. CDR3 amino acids: CASSPRGGGAYEQFF.